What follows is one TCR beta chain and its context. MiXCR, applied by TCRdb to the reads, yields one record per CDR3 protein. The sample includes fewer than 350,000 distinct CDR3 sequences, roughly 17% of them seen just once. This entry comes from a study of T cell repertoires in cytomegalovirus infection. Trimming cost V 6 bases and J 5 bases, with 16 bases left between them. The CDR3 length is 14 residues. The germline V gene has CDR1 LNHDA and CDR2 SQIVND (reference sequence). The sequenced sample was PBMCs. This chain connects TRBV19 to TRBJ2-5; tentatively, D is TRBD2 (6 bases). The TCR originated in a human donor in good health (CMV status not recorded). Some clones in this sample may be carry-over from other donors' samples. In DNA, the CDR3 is TGTGCCAGTAGCTCGCGATGGGGGGAGGAGACCCAGTACTTC. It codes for CASSSRWGEETQYF.